This entry features one T cell receptor beta chain sequence. Trimming stripped 6 bases from V and 5 bases from J, with 5 bases between. The CDR3 is made up of 11 amino acids. Germline V gene data show CDR1 as SNHLY and CDR2 as FYNNEI. These data are taken from a study of cytomegalovirus exposure and HLA in healthy donors. The protocol was immunoSEQ multiplex PCR, while the TCRdb copy is restricted to in-frame clones and leaves out a portion. The sample includes 50,000 to 65,000 clones, 95% of them seen just once. The gene calls are TRBV2 and TRBJ2-1; no clear D. This TCR was recovered from a woman aged 18-29 years in good health and CMV-seropositive. The material sequenced was PBMCs. The CDR3 DNA reads TGTGCCAGCAGCTACCACAATGAGCAGTTCTTC. Amino acid sequence: CASSYHNEQFF. Filled out from reference TRBV2 and TRBJ2-1, the complete variable domain reads EPEVTQTPSHQVTQMGQEVILRCVPISNHLYFYWYRQILGQKVEFLVSFYNNEISEKSEIFDDQFSVERPDGSNFTLKIRSTKLEDSAMYFCASSYHNEQFFGPGTRLTVL.